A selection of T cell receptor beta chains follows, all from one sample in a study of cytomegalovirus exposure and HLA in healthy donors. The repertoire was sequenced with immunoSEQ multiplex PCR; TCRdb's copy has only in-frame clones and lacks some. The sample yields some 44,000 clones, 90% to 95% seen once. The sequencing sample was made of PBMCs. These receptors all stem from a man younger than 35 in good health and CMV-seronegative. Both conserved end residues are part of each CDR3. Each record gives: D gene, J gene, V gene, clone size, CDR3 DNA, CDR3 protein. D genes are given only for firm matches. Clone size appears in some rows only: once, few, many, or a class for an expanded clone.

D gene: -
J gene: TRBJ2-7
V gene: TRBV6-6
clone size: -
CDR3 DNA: TGTGCCAGCAGCTCCCCCCCTCGGACTCCTTCCTACGAGCAGTACTTC
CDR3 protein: CASSSPPRTPSYEQYF

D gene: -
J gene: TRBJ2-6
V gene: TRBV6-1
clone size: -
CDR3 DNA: TGTGCCAGCCAGGGGTCTGGGGCCAACGTCCTGACTTTC
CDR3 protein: CASQGSGANVLTF

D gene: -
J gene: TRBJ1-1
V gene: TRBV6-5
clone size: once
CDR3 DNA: TGTGCCAGCAGTTACCCGGACCGGGGGGCTTTCTTT
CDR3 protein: CASSYPDRGAFF

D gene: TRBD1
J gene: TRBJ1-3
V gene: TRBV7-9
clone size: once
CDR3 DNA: TGTGCCAGCAGCTCGCCGGGACAGGGGATCGAATTCTCTGGAAACACCATATATTTT
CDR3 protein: CASSSPGQGIEFSGNTIYF

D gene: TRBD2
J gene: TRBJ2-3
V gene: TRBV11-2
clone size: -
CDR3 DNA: TGTGCCAGCAGCTCCTCAGCGGGAGCGGTTCTAGGCACAGATACGCAGTATTTT
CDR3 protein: CASSSSAGAVLGTDTQYF

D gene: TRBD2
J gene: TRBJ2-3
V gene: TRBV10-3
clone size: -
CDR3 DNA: TGTGCCATCAGTGAGCCTAGCGGGGACACAGATACGCAGTATTTT
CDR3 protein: CAISEPSGDTDTQYF

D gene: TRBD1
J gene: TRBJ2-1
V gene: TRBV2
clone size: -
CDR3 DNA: TGTGCCAGCAGTGAGGACAGGGGTAAGCAGTTCTTC
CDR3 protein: CASSEDRGKQFF

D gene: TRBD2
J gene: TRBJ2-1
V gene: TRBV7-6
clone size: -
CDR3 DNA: TGTGCCAGCAGCCCTATTAGCGGGAGTCGGAACAATGAGCAGTTCTTC
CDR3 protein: CASSPISGSRNNEQFF

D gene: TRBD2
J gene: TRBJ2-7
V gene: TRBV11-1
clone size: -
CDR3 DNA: TGTGCCAGCAGCCTCTCTAGCGGTATCTCCTACGAGCAGTACTTC
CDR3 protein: CASSLSSGISYEQYF

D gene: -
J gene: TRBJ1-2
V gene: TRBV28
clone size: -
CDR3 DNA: TGTGCCAGCAGTTTATCGGCGGGTGCAAACTATGGCTACACCTTC
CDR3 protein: CASSLSAGANYGYTF

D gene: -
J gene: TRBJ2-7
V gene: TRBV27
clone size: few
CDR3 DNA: TGTGCCAGCATGCGCGGTGCCTACGAGCAGTACTTC
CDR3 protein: CASMRGAYEQYF

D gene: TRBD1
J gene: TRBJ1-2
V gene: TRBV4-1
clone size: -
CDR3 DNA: TGCGCCAGCAGCCAAGAGCGACTAACAGGGGCAAAGGGCTATGGCTACACCTTC
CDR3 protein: CASSQERLTGAKGYGYTF

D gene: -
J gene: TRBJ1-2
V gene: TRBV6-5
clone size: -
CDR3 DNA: TGTGCCAGCACCTCCCAAATGGAGTTTGGCTACACCTTC
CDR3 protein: CASTSQMEFGYTF

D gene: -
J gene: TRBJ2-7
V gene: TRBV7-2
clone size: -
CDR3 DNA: TGTGCCAGCAGCTTGGCGGACAGAGGGGCGTACTACGAGCAGTACTTC
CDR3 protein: CASSLADRGAYYEQYF

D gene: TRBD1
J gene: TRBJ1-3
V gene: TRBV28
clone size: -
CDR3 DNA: TGTGCCAGCAGACCCCGTGGGACAGGCACGATCTCTGGAAACACCATATATTTT
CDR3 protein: CASRPRGTGTISGNTIYF

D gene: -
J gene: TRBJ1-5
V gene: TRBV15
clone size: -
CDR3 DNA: TGTGCCACCAGCAGAGAGCTGCAGGGCAATCAGCCCCAGCATTTT
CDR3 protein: CATSRELQGNQPQHF

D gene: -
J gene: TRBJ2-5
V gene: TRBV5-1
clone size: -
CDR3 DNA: TGCGCCAGCAGCTTATCACAGTACCAAGAGACCCAGTACTTC
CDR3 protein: CASSLSQYQETQYF

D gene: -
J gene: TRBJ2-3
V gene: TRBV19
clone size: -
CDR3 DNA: TGTGCCAGTAGTGGGACCGGGACTAGCACAGATACGCAGTATTTT
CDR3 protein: CASSGTGTSTDTQYF

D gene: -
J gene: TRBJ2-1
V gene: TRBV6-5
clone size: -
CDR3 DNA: TGTGCCAGCAGTTACAGAGAACCCCATGAGCAGTTCTTC
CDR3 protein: CASSYREPHEQFF

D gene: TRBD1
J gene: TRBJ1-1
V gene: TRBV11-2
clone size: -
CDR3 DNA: TGTGCCAGCAGCCCCCGGACAGGGGGGACTGAAGCTTTCTTT
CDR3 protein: CASSPRTGGTEAFF

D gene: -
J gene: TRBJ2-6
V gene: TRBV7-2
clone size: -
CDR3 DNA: TGTGCCAGCAGCTTAGCCCCAGGATACTCTGGGGCCAACGTCCTGACTTTC
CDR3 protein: CASSLAPGYSGANVLTF

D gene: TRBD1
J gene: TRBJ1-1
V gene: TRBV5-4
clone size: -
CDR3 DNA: TGTGCCAGCAGTTTCCAGGGGGGCACTGAAGCTTTCTTT
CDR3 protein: CASSFQGGTEAFF

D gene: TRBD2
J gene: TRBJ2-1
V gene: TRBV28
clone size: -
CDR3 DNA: TGTGCCAGCAGTCCGACTAGCGGGAGATATATCGATGAGCAGTTCTTC
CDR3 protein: CASSPTSGRYIDEQFF

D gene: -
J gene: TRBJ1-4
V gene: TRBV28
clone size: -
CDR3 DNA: TGTGCCAGCAGGACAGGCGCAAATGAAAAACTGTTTTTT
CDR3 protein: CASRTGANEKLFF

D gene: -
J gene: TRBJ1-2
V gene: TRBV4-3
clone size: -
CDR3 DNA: TGCGCCAGCAGCCAAATCCCCCGGACTCTTAACTATGGCTACACCTTC
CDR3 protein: CASSQIPRTLNYGYTF